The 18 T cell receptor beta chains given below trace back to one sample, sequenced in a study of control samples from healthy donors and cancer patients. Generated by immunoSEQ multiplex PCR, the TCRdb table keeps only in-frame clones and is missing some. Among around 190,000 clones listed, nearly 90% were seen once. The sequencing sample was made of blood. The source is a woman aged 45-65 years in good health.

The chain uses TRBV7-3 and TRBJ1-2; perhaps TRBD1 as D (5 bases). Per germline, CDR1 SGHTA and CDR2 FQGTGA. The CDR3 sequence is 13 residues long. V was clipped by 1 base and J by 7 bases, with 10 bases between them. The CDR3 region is CASSLSRDSGYTF. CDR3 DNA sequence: TGTGCCAGCAGCTTAAGCAGGGACTCTGGCTACACCTTC.

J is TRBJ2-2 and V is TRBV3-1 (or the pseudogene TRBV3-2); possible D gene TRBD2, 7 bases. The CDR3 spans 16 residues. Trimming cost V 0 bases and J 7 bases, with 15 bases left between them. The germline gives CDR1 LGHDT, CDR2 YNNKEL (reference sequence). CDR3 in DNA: TGTGCCAGCAGCCAAGATACTGGGGGGGCTGGCGGGGAGCTGTTTTTT. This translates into CASSQDTGGAGGELFF.

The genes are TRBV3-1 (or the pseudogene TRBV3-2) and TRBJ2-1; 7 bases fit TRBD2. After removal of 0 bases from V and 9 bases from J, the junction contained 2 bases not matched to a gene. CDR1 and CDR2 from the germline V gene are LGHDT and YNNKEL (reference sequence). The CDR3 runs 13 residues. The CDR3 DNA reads TGTGCCAGCAGCCAAGAGTGGGGGGGTGAGCAGTTCTTC. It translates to CASSQEWGGEQFF.

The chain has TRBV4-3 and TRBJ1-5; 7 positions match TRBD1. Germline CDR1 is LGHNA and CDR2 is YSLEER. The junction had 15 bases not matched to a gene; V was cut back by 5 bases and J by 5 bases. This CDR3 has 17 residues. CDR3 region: CASSYSNVRQGDQPQHF. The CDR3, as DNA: TGCGCCAGCAGCTACTCGAATGTAAGACAGGGTGATCAGCCCCAGCATTTT.

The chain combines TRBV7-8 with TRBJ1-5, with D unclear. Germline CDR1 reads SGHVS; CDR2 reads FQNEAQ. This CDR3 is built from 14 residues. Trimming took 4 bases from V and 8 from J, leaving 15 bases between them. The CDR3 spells CASSSSRPGEPQHF. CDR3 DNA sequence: TGTGCCAGCAGCTCATCTCGTCCGGGCGAGCCCCAGCATTTT.

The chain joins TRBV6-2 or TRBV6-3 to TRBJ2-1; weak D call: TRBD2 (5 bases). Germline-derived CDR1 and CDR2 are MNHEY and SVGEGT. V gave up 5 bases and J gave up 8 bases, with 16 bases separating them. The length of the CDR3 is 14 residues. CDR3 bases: TGTGCCAGCAGTCTTACTAGGCCGGCCCATGAGCAGTTCTTC. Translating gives CASSLTRPAHEQFF.

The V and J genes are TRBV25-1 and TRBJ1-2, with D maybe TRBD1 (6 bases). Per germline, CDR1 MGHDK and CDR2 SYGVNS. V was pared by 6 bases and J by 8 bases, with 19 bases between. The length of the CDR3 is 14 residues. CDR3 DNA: TGTGCCAGCAGATTGCCGGGGGGGCGAGGGGGCTACACCTTC. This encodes CASRLPGGRGGYTF.

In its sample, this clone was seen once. The CDR3 bases are TGTGCCAGCAGTCGTGACACTCACCGCTCCTACGAGCAGTACTTC. It is translated as CASSRDTHRSYEQYF. V usage is TRBV27 and J usage is TRBJ2-7; no clear D gene. The CDR3 runs 15 residues. Trimming left V 5 bases short and J 0 bases short, with 14 bases between. The germline gives CDR1 MNHEY, CDR2 SMNVEV (reference sequence).

CDR3 residues: CASSLGRAGRSTDTQYF. DNA of the CDR3: TGTGCCAGCAGCTTAGGAAGGGCGGGGAGGTCCACAGATACGCAGTATTTT. J is TRBJ2-3 and V is TRBV13; D possibly corresponds to TRBD2 (6 bases). V was clipped by 0 bases and J by 2 bases, with 15 bases between them. The V gene's germline CDR1 is PRHDT and CDR2 FYEKMQ (reference sequence). The CDR3 runs 17 residues.

The CDR3 bases are TGTGCCACCAGCAACTTAGCGTTGGCGGGCTATGGCTACACCTTC. Its protein is CATSNLALAGYGYTF. The V and J genes are TRBV15 and TRBJ1-2; no firm D call. This CDR3 spans 15 amino acids. In germline, CDR1 is LNHNV, CDR2 YYDKDF (reference sequence). V was trimmed by 4 bases and J by 4 bases, leaving 16 bases between them.

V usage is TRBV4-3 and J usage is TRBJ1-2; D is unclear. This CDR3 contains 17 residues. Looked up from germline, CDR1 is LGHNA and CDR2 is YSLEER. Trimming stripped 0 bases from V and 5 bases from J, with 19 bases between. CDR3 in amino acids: CASSQDFVGRSDYGYTF. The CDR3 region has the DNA TGCGCCAGCAGCCAAGATTTTGTAGGACGGTCTGATTATGGCTACACCTTC.

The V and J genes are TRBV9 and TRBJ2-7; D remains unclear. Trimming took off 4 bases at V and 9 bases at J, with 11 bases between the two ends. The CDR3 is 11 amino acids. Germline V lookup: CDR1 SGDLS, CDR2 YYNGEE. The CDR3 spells CASSLDGGQYF. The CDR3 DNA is TGTGCCAGCAGCCTAGATGGCGGGCAGTACTTC.

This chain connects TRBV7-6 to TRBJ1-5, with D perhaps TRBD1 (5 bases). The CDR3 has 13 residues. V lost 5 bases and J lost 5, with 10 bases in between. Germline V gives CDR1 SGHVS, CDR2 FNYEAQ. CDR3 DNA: TGTGCCAGCAGCCTACAGGAACATCAGCCCCAGCATTTT. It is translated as CASSLQEHQPQHF.

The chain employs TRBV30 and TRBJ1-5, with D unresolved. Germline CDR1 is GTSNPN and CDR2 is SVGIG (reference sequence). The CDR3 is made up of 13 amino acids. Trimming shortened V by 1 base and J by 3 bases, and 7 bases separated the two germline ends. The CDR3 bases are TGTGCCTGGAGTGCCGGTTACAATCAGCCCCAGCATTTT. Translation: CAWSAGYNQPQHF.

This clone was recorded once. The CDR3 sequence: CASRNGQGDYGYTF. In nucleotides, the CDR3 is TGTGCCAGCAGGAACGGACAGGGAGACTATGGCTACACCTTC. The genes are TRBV2 and TRBJ1-2; 8 bases match TRBD1. V dropped 6 bases and J dropped 3; count of bases not matched to a gene: 6. This CDR3 is built from 14 residues. Germline lookup yields CDR1 SNHLY and CDR2 FYNNEI.

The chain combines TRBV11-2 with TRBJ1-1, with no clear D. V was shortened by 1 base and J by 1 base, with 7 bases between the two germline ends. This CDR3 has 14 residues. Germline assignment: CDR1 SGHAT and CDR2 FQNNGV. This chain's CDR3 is CASSLVGWNTEAFF. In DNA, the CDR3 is TGTGCCAGCAGCTTAGTGGGGTGGAACACTGAAGCTTTCTTT. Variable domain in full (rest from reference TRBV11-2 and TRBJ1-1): EAGVAQSPRYKIIEKRQSVAFWCNPISGHATLYWYQQILGQGPKLLIQFQNNGVVDDSQLPKDRFSAERLKGVDSTLKIQPAKLEDSAVYLCASSLVGWNTEAFFGQGTRLTVV.

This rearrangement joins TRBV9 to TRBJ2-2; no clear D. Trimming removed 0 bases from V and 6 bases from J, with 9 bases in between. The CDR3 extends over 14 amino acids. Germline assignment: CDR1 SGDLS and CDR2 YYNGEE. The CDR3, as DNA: TGTGCCAGCAGCGTAGTGGCCGGGCCCGGGGAGCTGTTTTTT. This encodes CASSVVAGPGELFF.

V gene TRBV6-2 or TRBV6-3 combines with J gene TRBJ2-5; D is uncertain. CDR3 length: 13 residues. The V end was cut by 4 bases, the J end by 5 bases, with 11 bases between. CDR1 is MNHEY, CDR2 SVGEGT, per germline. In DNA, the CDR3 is TGTGCCAGCAGTTGGGGTCTGGGGGAGACCCAGTACTTC. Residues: CASSWGLGETQYF.